This T cell receptor beta chain came from a study of T cell repertoires in cytomegalovirus infection. Study-wide background: Matching HLA type and CMV infection were both indicated by public TCR beta signatures.

Findings of the study overall: What dominated the ex vivo response were HLA-C-restricted CMV-specific TCR beta clonotypes.

V was cut by 5 bases and J by 6 bases, with 8 bases left in between. The germline V gene encodes CDR1 MNHEY and CDR2 SVGEGT. This CDR3 is built from 12 residues. About this clonotype itself: Its antigen is undetermined.

One entry per CDR3 protein, called by TCRdb with MiXCR from the reads. The repertoire holds 450,000 to 650,000 distinct CDR3 sequences, with almost 40% as singletons. Material: cultured PBMCs, obtained from culture after CMV antigen stimulation. The V call is TRBV6-2 or TRBV6-3, the J call TRBJ2-1, with a weak D call TRBD1 (6 bases). The sequence was obtained from a human donor in good health (CMV status not recorded). Some clones in this sample may be carry-over from other donors' samples. In DNA form, the CDR3 reads TGTGCCAGCAGTACAGGGATCAATGAGCAGTTCTTC. Translation gives CASSTGINEQFF.